The entry below describes one TCR beta chain. Its specificity is unknown. As to treatment: randomized to nivolumab then ipilimumab (arm A) or the reverse (arm B). No patient had prior DNA-damaging chemotherapy. This specimen belongs to a study of sequential checkpoint blockade in melanoma. Study-wide findings and caveats: Tumor T-cell fraction and clonality correlated with PD-L1 and CD8+ counts.

Only in-frame clones appear in the TCRdb table, and some are missing; sequencing was by immunoSEQ multiplex PCR. This sample has about 3,000 clones, with roughly 15% found just once. This CDR3 is 14 amino acids long. Germline V gives CDR1 MGHRA, CDR2 YSYEKL. V gave up 9 bases and J gave up 4 bases, with 16 bases separating them. The J gene is TRBJ2-1, the V gene TRBV4-1; tentative D call: TRBD2 (5 bases). The TCR comes from a human donor with melanoma. Sequences were derived from tumor tissue (inferred from file names), sampled from a patient given nivolumab and ipilimumab in sequence. CDR3 coding DNA: TGCGCCAGGGTACGAGCGGTTCTGTACAATGAGCAGTTCTTC. Translated: CARVRAVLYNEQFF.